What follows are 27 T cell receptor beta chains derived from one specimen sequenced in a study of CD8 T cells in Susac syndrome. Reverse transcription used about 0.45 to 1 ug RNA and random hexamers. TCRdb independently ran MiXCR on the immunoSEQ multiplex PCR reads; one entry per CDR3 protein. The sample lists under 200,000 distinct CDR3 sequences, about 95% occurring once. Specimen: CD4+ T cells from PBMCs. Receptors originate from a human donor in good health.

DNA of the CDR3: TGTGCCAGCAGCGTAGAGGGTATGGATAATTCACCCCTCCACTTT. Residues: CASSVEGMDNSPLHF. The chain couples TRBV9 to TRBJ1-6, with D unclear. The V gene's germline CDR1 is SGDLS and CDR2 YYNGEE. This CDR3 contains 15 residues. Trimming pared 0 bases from V and 5 bases from J, leaving 9 bases between.

This chain links TRBV25-1 with TRBJ1-6, with D maybe TRBD1 (6 bases). The CDR3 is 14 residues long. Per the germline V gene, CDR1 is MGHDK and CDR2 is SYGVNS. V shed 5 bases and J shed 10 bases, with 15 bases lying between them. The chain's CDR3 is CASSRAGEGSPLHF. CDR3 nucleotide sequence: TGTGCCAGCAGTCGGGCAGGGGAAGGGTCACCCCTCCACTTT.

This clonotype occurred once. This chain joins TRBV18 and TRBJ1-1; D ambiguous. Germline CDR1 reads KGHSH; CDR2 reads LQKENI. This CDR3 has 14 amino acids. Trimming removed 3 bases at V and 3 bases at J, with 11 bases between. The CDR3 DNA reads TGTGCCAGCTCACCCCAAAACCCGTACACTGAAGCTTTCTTT. Its protein product is CASSPQNPYTEAFF.

This clonotype has just one count. The chain carries TRBV12-5 and TRBJ2-1, with a weak D call TRBD1 (5 bases). V was clipped by 6 bases and J by 5 bases, with 11 bases between them. Germline assignment: CDR1 LGHNT and CDR2 FRNRAP. The CDR3 has 13 residues. This CDR3 is CASGQGEDNEQFF. CDR3 coding DNA: TGTGCTAGTGGCCAAGGGGAAGACAATGAGCAGTTCTTC.

The chain links TRBV5-1 to TRBJ1-6; 8 bases map to TRBD1. Germline V gene sequence: CDR1 SGHRS, CDR2 YFSETQ. The CDR3 contains 15 residues. J was trimmed by 10 bases and V by 4 bases; bases with no gene match: 10. In nucleotides, the CDR3 is TGCGCCAGCAGCACCGGACAGGGCGGATGGTCACCCCTCCACTTT. It translates to CASSTGQGGWSPLHF.

CDR3 in DNA: TGTGCCACCAGCCAAGACAGGGCCTCTGGAAACACCATATATTTT. It translates to CATSQDRASGNTIYF. V gene TRBV15 combines with J gene TRBJ1-3; 7 bases map to TRBD1. The V and J ends lost 5 bases and 0 bases, in that order; junction bases with no gene match: 4. Germline CDR1 is LNHNV and CDR2 is YYDKDF (reference sequence). The CDR3 has 15 residues.

The chain uses TRBV29-1 and TRBJ1-2; 8 positions match TRBD1. The V gene end was trimmed by 5 bases and the J gene end by 7 bases; junction bases not matched to a gene: 6. This CDR3 region has 12 residues. The germline CDR1 and CDR2 sequences are SQVTM and ANQGSEA. Here the CDR3 reads CSVLTGAAGYTF. The CDR3 nucleotides read TGCAGCGTTCTGACAGGGGCGGCTGGCTACACCTTC.

The chain links TRBV29-1 to TRBJ1-4; 8 bases align to TRBD1. V lost 6 bases to trimming and J lost 5 bases; unmatched junction nucleotides: 8. Looked up from germline, CDR1 is SQVTM and CDR2 is ANQGSEA. The CDR3 loop spans 14 amino acids. CDR3 sequence reads: CSVSNTGGNEKLFF. CDR3 bases: TGCAGCGTCTCAAATACAGGGGGGAATGAAAAACTGTTTTTT.

The chain employs TRBV3-1 and TRBJ1-6; 8 nucleotides agree with TRBD1. Trimming took 4 bases from V and 7 from J; bases not matched to a gene: 9. Germline assignment: CDR1 LGHDT and CDR2 YNNKEL (reference sequence). The CDR3 runs 16 residues. CDR3: CASSLGAGGTNSPLHF. DNA for the CDR3: TGTGCCAGCAGCCTTGGAGCAGGGGGCACAAATTCACCCCTCCACTTT.

The chain joins TRBV6-5 to TRBJ1-2, with D unclear. V was shortened by 5 bases and J by 8 bases, with 3 bases between the two germline ends. Germline CDR1 and CDR2: MNHEY and SVGAGI. This CDR3 has 9 amino acids. As DNA, the CDR3 is TGTGCCAGCAGTCGGGGCTACACCTTC. It translates to CASSRGYTF.

This chain uses TRBV9 with TRBJ2-1; TRBD2 aligns across 13 bases. Germline V gene lookup returns CDR1 SGDLS and CDR2 YYNGEE. This CDR3 spans 14 amino acids. V lost 4 bases and J lost 10; bases outside the gene matches: 5. DNA of the CDR3: TGTGCCAGCAGCTATGGACTAGCGGGGGCGGAGCAGTTCTTC. It encodes CASSYGLAGAEQFF.

The DNA for the CDR3 is TGTGCCAGCACCCAGGGGGCGGCTAATTCACCCCTCCACTTT. It yields the protein CASTQGAANSPLHF. This rearrangement joins TRBV3-1 to TRBJ1-6, with 8 bases identical to TRBD1. This CDR3 contains 14 residues. The germline V gene has CDR1 LGHDT and CDR2 YNNKEL (reference sequence). The J segment lost 6 bases and the V segment lost 7 bases, leaving 5 bases of the junction unmatched.

V usage is TRBV15 and J usage is TRBJ2-3, with D perhaps TRBD2 (6 bases). Looked up from germline, CDR1 is LNHNV and CDR2 is YYDKDF (reference sequence). The length of the CDR3 is 16 residues. The ends were cut back, 3 bases at V and 3 bases at J, with 16 bases in the middle. CDR3 DNA sequence: TGTGCCACCAGCAGGCTGCCCGGGGGTACAACAGATACGCAGTATTTT. As protein: CATSRLPGGTTDTQYF.

This clonotype was seen once. The CDR3 spells CSGQDRGETQYF. CDR3 sequence (DNA): TGCAGCGGGCAGGACAGGGGCGAGACCCAGTACTTC. The chain recombines TRBV29-1 with TRBJ2-5, with 9 bases that match TRBD1. Germline CDR1 SQVTM, CDR2 ANQGSEA. The J segment lost 5 bases and the V segment lost 7 bases, leaving 5 bases of the junction unmatched. The CDR3 is 12 amino acids.

J is TRBJ2-1 and V is TRBV5-1, with 7 bases fitting TRBD2. In germline, CDR1 is SGHRS, CDR2 YFSETQ. The CDR3 sequence is 15 residues long. V trimming: 4 bases; J trimming: 8 bases; junction bases outside the gene matches: 12. In nucleotides, the CDR3 is TGCGCCAGCAGCCAAGGACTAGTTCAGGGCGATGAGCAGTTCTTC. This translates into CASSQGLVQGDEQFF. The full variable domain, rest sourced from reference TRBV5-1 and TRBJ2-1, is KAGVTQTPRYLIKTRGQQVTLSCSPISGHRSVSWYQQTPGQGLQFLFEYFSETQRNKGNFPGRFSGRQFSNSRSEMNVSTLELGDSALYLCASSQGLVQGDEQFFGPGTRLTVL.

The J gene is TRBJ1-2, the V gene TRBV20-1; 7 positions agree with TRBD1. CDR3 length: 14 amino acids. V trimming: 3 bases; J trimming: 1 base; junction bases outside the gene matches: 5. Germline-derived CDR1 and CDR2 are DFQATT and SNEGSKA (reference sequence). Here the CDR3 DNA reads TGCAGTGCTAGCGCAGGGGGTAGTAACTATGGCTACACCTTC. Residues: CSASAGGSNYGYTF.

DNA of the CDR3: TGTGCCAGCAGGGATAGCGGGGGGCCGGACTCCTACGAGCAGTACTTC. This codes for CASRDSGGPDSYEQYF. This chain joins TRBV6-2 or TRBV6-3 and TRBJ2-7; 10 positions agree with TRBD2. The CDR3 consists of 16 residues. Germline trimming cut 6 bases from V and 0 bases from J; bases unmatched to any gene: 8. CDR1 is MNHEY, CDR2 SVGEGT, per germline.

CDR3 loop: CASSLQDRGEQYF. CDR3 coding DNA: TGTGCCAGCTCACTTCAGGACAGGGGCGAGCAGTACTTC. J is TRBJ2-7 and V is TRBV18; TRBD1 matches at 9 bases. CDR1 and CDR2 (germline): KGHSH, LQKENI. With 4 bases clipped from V and 6 bases from J, the junction kept 4 bases outside the gene matches. The CDR3 runs 13 residues.

This clonotype was seen just once. The V call is TRBV7-8, the J call TRBJ2-5; D unclear. This CDR3 is built from 16 residues. Trimming took off 1 base at V and 4 bases at J, with 16 bases between the two ends. Germline CDR1 is SGHVS and CDR2 is FQNEAQ. The CDR3 region is CASSLEQLLLLETQYF. In DNA form, the CDR3 reads TGTGCCAGCAGCTTAGAACAACTACTCCTCTTAGAGACCCAGTACTTC.

This clonotype has a single count. CDR3 sequence: CASSHPDRAFDSPLHF. In nucleotides, the CDR3 is TGTGCCAGCAGCCACCCGGACAGGGCTTTCGATTCACCCCTCCACTTT. The J gene is TRBJ1-6, the V gene TRBV14, with 8 nucleotides matching TRBD1. Per the germline V gene, CDR1 is SGHDN and CDR2 is FVKESK. The CDR3 consists of 16 residues. V shed 3 bases and J 8 bases; nucleotides not matched to a gene: 9.

This chain uses TRBV12-3 or TRBV12-4 with TRBJ2-7, with 8 bases matching TRBD1. The CDR3 runs to 12 residues. V was pared by 6 bases and J by 6 bases, with 4 bases of the junction left unmatched. The CDR3 coding sequence is TGTGCCAGCAGAGCCAGGGGGCCCGAGCAGTACTTC. It translates to CASRARGPEQYF.

As DNA, the CDR3 is TGCGCCAGCAGCTACGCGGGGTATGATACGCAGTATTTT. It specifies CASSYAGYDTQYF. This chain links TRBV5-1 with TRBJ2-3, with TRBD2 as a possible D gene (6 bases). Germline values: CDR1 SGHRS, CDR2 YFSETQ. The CDR3 has 13 residues. V was trimmed by 3 bases and J by 6 bases, leaving 11 bases between them.

The chain uses TRBV28 and TRBJ2-7; possibly TRBD1 or TRBD2 for D (6 bases each). Trimming stripped 6 bases from V and 1 base from J, with 19 bases between. Germline-derived CDR1 and CDR2 are MDHEN and SYDVKM. The CDR3 extends over 16 amino acids. Here the CDR3 reads CASRPPRGVWSYEQYF. The CDR3 DNA sequence: TGTGCCAGCAGACCTCCTAGGGGGGTATGGTCCTACGAGCAGTACTTC.

This chain links TRBV6-2 or TRBV6-3 with TRBJ1-2; D remains ambiguous. V gave up 6 bases and J gave up 6 bases, with 14 bases separating them. The CDR3 has 13 amino acids. CDR1 is MNHEY and CDR2 is SVGEGT in the germline V gene. The CDR3 is CASRDDGRNGYTF. The CDR3 DNA sequence: TGTGCCAGCAGGGACGATGGGCGGAATGGCTACACCTTC.

The chain links TRBV12-3 or TRBV12-4 to TRBJ1-5; D is ambiguous. The CDR3 extends over 13 amino acids. The germline V and J ends were trimmed by 2 bases and 0 bases, with 2 bases remaining between them. The CDR3, as DNA: TGTGCCAGCAGTTTACTTAGCAATCAGCCCCAGCATTTT. This translates into CASSLLSNQPQHF.

The rearrangement links TRBV25-1 to TRBJ1-2; 9 bases align to TRBD1. Germline V gene data show CDR1 as MGHDK and CDR2 as SYGVNS. This CDR3 is 13 amino acids long. The junction had 6 bases not matched to a gene; V was cut back by 7 bases and J by 6 bases. This CDR3 is CASTGTGYHGYTF. DNA for the CDR3: TGTGCCAGCACGGGGACAGGGTATCATGGCTACACCTTC.

The J gene is TRBJ2-7, the V gene TRBV6-1; 8 nucleotides match TRBD1. V was clipped by 3 bases and J by 3 bases; unmatched bases: 4. CDR1 and CDR2 from the germline V gene are MNHNS and SASEGT. The CDR3 has 14 residues. In DNA form, the CDR3 reads TGTGCCAGCAGTGAGGGACAGGAAGTCTACGAGCAGTACTTC. It translates to CASSEGQEVYEQYF.